The 18 T cell receptor beta chains below were found in one sample sequenced in a study of blood T cell repertoires in COVID-19 (dated by TCRdb to about 2020). The library was generated by the immunoSEQ multiplex PCR assay. TCRdb re-hosts the immuneACCESS table, in-frame sequences only. Its copies lack some clones; in the studies checked, an unresolved V gene accounts for under half of them, and the cause for the rest is not known. This sample gives around 44,000 clones in total; roughly four fifths of them show up just once. Approximately 39% of the sample goes to the ten largest clones. The sequencing sample was made of peripheral blood. These receptor sequences come from a man aged 40-49 years with active or convalescent COVID-19.

The CDR3 DNA is TGTGCCAGCACCCCGGGACAACCCTACGAGCAGTACTTC. Translating gives CASTPGQPYEQYF. The chain couples TRBV28 to TRBJ2-7; D perhaps matches TRBD1 (6 bases). The CDR3 spans 13 residues. Trimming removed 7 bases from V and 2 bases from J, with 12 bases in between. The germline CDR1 and CDR2 sequences are MDHEN and SYDVKM.

This sequence joins TRBV27 and TRBJ2-3; D gene unclear. The CDR3 covers 13 residues. Trimming pared 2 bases from V and 3 bases from J, leaving 6 bases between. Germline V gene lookup returns CDR1 MNHEY and CDR2 SMNVEV (reference sequence). The CDR3 is CASSLQVTDTQYF. In nucleotides, the CDR3 is TGTGCCAGCAGTTTACAGGTAACAGATACGCAGTATTTT.

The sample holds one count of this clone. The V and J genes are TRBV19 and TRBJ1-1; D not resolved. This CDR3 is 14 amino acids long. The germline V gene has CDR1 LNHDA and CDR2 SQIVND (reference sequence). V was pared by 7 bases and J by 1 base, with 13 bases between. The CDR3: CASTPMLANTEAFF. DNA for the CDR3: TGTGCCAGTACTCCGATGTTGGCGAACACTGAAGCTTTCTTT.

The chain combines TRBV5-1 with TRBJ1-3, with a possible D match to TRBD1 (6 bases). Deletions cut 0 bases from V and 2 bases from J, with 6 bases between. The CDR3 extends over 14 amino acids. Germline V gene sequence: CDR1 SGHRS, CDR2 YFSETQ. CDR3 sequence reads: CASSLGTAGNTIYF. Here the CDR3 DNA reads TGCGCCAGCAGCTTGGGGACAGCTGGAAACACCATATATTTT.

This chain links TRBV6-5 with TRBJ2-1; the D gene is possibly TRBD2 (5 bases). The CDR3 length is 13 residues. The V end lost 8 bases, the J end lost 8 bases, and 16 bases lay between the germline ends. Germline CDR1 is MNHEY and CDR2 is SVGAGI. The CDR3 here is CASSYAGVHEQFF. The CDR3 coding sequence is TGTGCCAGCTCATATGCGGGTGTCCATGAGCAGTTCTTC.

To note about this clone: One junction end disagrees with the germline gene, perhaps due to a read error. The rearrangement joins TRBV30 to TRBJ2-2; D uncertain. The CDR3 contains 12 residues. Germline V gene data show CDR1 as GTSNPN and CDR2 as SVGIG (reference sequence). The CDR3 nucleotides are TGTGCCTGGAGTGAGAACTCCGGGGAGCTGTTTTTT. Translated: CAWSENSGELFF. Filled out from reference TRBV30 and TRBJ2-2, the complete variable domain reads SQTIHQWPATLVQPVGSPLSLECTVEGTSNPNLYWYRQAAGRGLQLLFYSVGIGQISSEVPQNLSASRPQDRQFILSSKKLLLSDSGFYLCAWSENSGELFFGEGSRLTVL.

CDR3 residues: CASSSDLAGSSYNEQFF. The CDR3 DNA reads TGCGCCAGCAGCTCCGACCTAGCGGGAAGCTCCTACAATGAGCAGTTCTTC. V and J are TRBV5-1 and TRBJ2-1, with 9 bases aligning to TRBD2. The V gene's germline CDR1 is SGHRS and CDR2 YFSETQ. The V and J ends lost 3 bases and 0 bases, in that order; junction bases with no gene match: 7. The CDR3 covers 17 residues.

V is TRBV9 and J is TRBJ2-5, with D possibly TRBD1 on 6 matching bases. V lost 4 bases, J lost 1 base, and 11 bases lay in between. The CDR3 contains 14 residues. CDR1 is SGDLS, CDR2 YYNGEE, per germline. As DNA, the CDR3 is TGTGCCAGCAGCTTTAGGGACACCCAAGAGACCCAGTACTTC. This gives the protein CASSFRDTQETQYF.

This chain connects TRBV4-1 to TRBJ2-5; D is ambiguous. The CDR3 has 13 residues. Germline V gives CDR1 MGHRA, CDR2 YSYEKL. The germline V and J ends were trimmed by 0 bases and 2 bases, with 4 bases remaining between them. CDR3 nucleotides: TGCGCCAGCAGCCAAGATCATCAAGAGACCCAGTACTTC. Protein product: CASSQDHQETQYF.

The rearrangement uses TRBV9 and TRBJ2-3, with 7 bases that match TRBD2. J was trimmed by 2 bases and V by 3 bases; bases with no gene match: 3. In germline, CDR1 is SGDLS, CDR2 YYNGEE. The CDR3 has 14 residues. CDR3 in amino acids: CASSGLAVTDTQYF. CDR3 DNA: TGTGCCAGCAGCGGCCTAGCGGTCACAGATACGCAGTATTTT.

This chain joins TRBV7-9 and TRBJ1-1, with 9 bases matching TRBD1. V lost 6 bases to trimming and J lost 3 bases; unmatched junction nucleotides: 8. CDR1 is SEHNR and CDR2 is FQNEAQ in the germline V gene (reference sequence). There are 15 residues in the CDR3. The CDR3 nucleotides are TGTGCCAGCAGGGACGACAGGGGGAGCTACACTGAAGCTTTCTTT. Protein product: CASRDDRGSYTEAFF. Drawing the rest from reference TRBV7-9 and TRBJ1-1, the complete variable domain is DTGVSQNPRHKITKRGQNVTFRCDPISEHNRLYWYRQTLGQGPEFLTYFQNEAQLEKSRLLSDRFSAERPKGSFSTLEIQRTEQGDSAMYLCASRDDRGSYTEAFFGQGTRLTVV.

This clone was picked up one time. The chain couples TRBV29-1 to TRBJ1-4, with D possibly being TRBD1 (5 bases). V lost 4 bases to trimming and J lost 6 bases, with 15 bases between them. Germline V lookup: CDR1 SQVTM, CDR2 ANQGSEA. This CDR3 region has 14 residues. Here the CDR3 DNA reads TGCAGCGTTGTCAGGGATCGTCATGATGAAAAACTGTTTTTT. This gives the protein CSVVRDRHDEKLFF.

This chain connects TRBV18 to TRBJ2-5; 8 bases align to TRBD2. CDR3 size: 16 residues. V trimming: 0 bases; J trimming: 7 bases; junction bases outside the gene matches: 10. Germline assignment: CDR1 KGHSH and CDR2 LQKENI. The CDR3: CASSPPQAGVDGTQYF. CDR3 bases: TGTGCCAGCTCACCACCGCAAGCGGGAGTGGACGGGACCCAGTACTTC.

This rearrangement joins TRBV29-1 to TRBJ1-1; a possible D gene is TRBD1 (5 bases). Germline CDR1 reads SQVTM; CDR2 reads ANQGSEA. Trimming shortened V by 7 bases and J by 7 bases, and 10 bases separated the two germline ends. This CDR3 comprises 10 residues. CDR3 protein: CSARDSEAFF. The CDR3 coding sequence is TGCAGCGCTAGAGACAGTGAAGCTTTCTTT.

The chain links TRBV6-5 to TRBJ2-7, with D unresolved. Trimming pared 5 bases from V and 3 bases from J, leaving 5 bases between. Per the germline V gene, CDR1 is MNHEY and CDR2 is SVGAGI. The CDR3 is made up of 11 amino acids. The CDR3 loop reads CASSPSYEQYF. Written as DNA, the CDR3 is TGTGCCAGCAGTCCCAGCTACGAGCAGTACTTC.

The gene calls are TRBV7-9 and TRBJ2-7, with 7 bases fitting TRBD1. Per germline, CDR1 SEHNR and CDR2 FQNEAQ (reference sequence). V trimming: 1 base; J trimming: 3 bases; junction bases outside the gene matches: 12. The CDR3 contains 17 residues. The CDR3 reads CASSLEGRRGLHYEQYF. CDR3 nucleotides: TGTGCCAGCAGCTTAGAGGGGCGAAGGGGGCTCCACTACGAGCAGTACTTC. Complete variable domain (other parts from reference TRBV7-9 and TRBJ2-7): DTGVSQNPRHKITKRGQNVTFRCDPISEHNRLYWYRQTLGQGPEFLTYFQNEAQLEKSRLLSDRFSAERPKGSFSTLEIQRTEQGDSAMYLCASSLEGRRGLHYEQYFGPGTRLTVT.

This chain joins TRBV6-5 and TRBJ2-7; the D is unclear. From germline, CDR1 is MNHEY and CDR2 SVGAGI. The CDR3 runs 13 residues. With 4 bases removed from V and 7 bases from J, the gap between germline ends came to 14 bases. CDR3 DNA: TGTGCCAGCAGTTCCCCTACCCGGCGGGAGCAGTACTTC. Residues: CASSSPTRREQYF.

The rearrangement joins TRBV2 to TRBJ1-6; D perhaps matches TRBD1 (6 bases). The CDR3 is 16 residues long. V was clipped by 7 bases and J by 8 bases, with 21 bases between them. Germline V gene sequence: CDR1 SNHLY, CDR2 FYNNEI. As DNA, the CDR3 is TGTGCCAGCATCCCCGGGGTCGGGGACACCGATTCACCCCTCCACTTT. Translating gives CASIPGVGDTDSPLHF.